These 4 T cell receptor beta chains originate from one sample sequenced in a study of OX40 agonist ivuxolimab in advanced cancers. Profiling relied on immunoSEQ multiplex PCR, and the TCRdb table lists in-frame clones only, not all of them. The profile shows nearly 80,000 clones, under 85% of them singletons. Sequenced material: CD4+ or CD8+ T cells sorted from blood, taken in a trial of the OX40 agonist ivuxolimab. Source of these receptors: an adult with an advanced solid tumor such as melanoma, head and neck, liver or kidney cancer.

The V gene is TRBV19, the J gene TRBJ1-3; no reliable D call. The germline V gene has CDR1 LNHDA and CDR2 SQIVND (reference sequence). This CDR3 region has 16 residues. Trimming stripped 6 bases from V and 0 bases from J, with 15 bases between. CDR3 sequence (DNA): TGTGCCAGTAGCCGGCAGGCCCTGAGCTCTGGAAACACCATATATTTT. Encoded protein: CASSRQALSSGNTIYF.

This clone is a singleton in its sample. V gene TRBV13 combines with J gene TRBJ1-2, with 9 bases that match TRBD1. V dropped 5 bases and J dropped 7; count of bases not matched to a gene: 11. CDR3 length: 15 residues. The germline V gene encodes CDR1 PRHDT and CDR2 FYEKMQ (reference sequence). The CDR3, as DNA: TGTGCCAGCAGCGGAGGGACAGGGAGGTTTGGTGGCTACACCTTC. Protein sequence: CASSGGTGRFGGYTF.

The genes are TRBV7-9 and TRBJ2-1; no clear D gene. With 6 bases removed from V and 5 bases from J, the gap between germline ends came to 8 bases. The CDR3 runs to 12 residues. CDR1 SEHNR and CDR2 FQNEAQ come from the germline V gene (reference sequence). CDR3 sequence (DNA): TGTGCCAGCAGGTCACAAGACAATGAGCAGTTCTTC. This encodes CASRSQDNEQFF.

The V call is TRBV19, the J call TRBJ1-1; D uncertain. Between the trimmed V and J ends, which lost 7 bases and 0 bases, there was a span of 9 bases. Germline-derived CDR1 and CDR2 are LNHDA and SQIVND (reference sequence). CDR3 size: 13 residues. The CDR3 loop reads CASTLGMNTEAFF. Here the CDR3 DNA reads TGTGCCAGTACCCTGGGGATGAACACTGAAGCTTTCTTT.